This TCR beta chain derives from a study of blood T cell repertoires in COVID-19. Study details: Samples representing acute and convalescent COVID-19 were sourced from the United States, Italy and Spain. Sources were T cells, B-cell-depleted T cells, or PBMCs; the material itself was cDNA or gDNA.

The CDR3 covers 20 residues. Patients of the Seattle cohort, enrolled during active infection, were followed longitudinally. How the authors handled the data: The assay estimated nucleated cells by amplifying reference gene primers. Some clones are missing from TCRdb's copy, which holds only in-frame ones; the method was immunoSEQ multiplex PCR. V, J and clone size are those of that table, while D and trimming were read from the DNA. The sample yields 200,000 to 250,000 clones, around 90% seen once. V usage is TRBV21-1 and J usage is TRBJ1-1; the D call of TRBD1 is as the table states it, not checked on the DNA. TRBV21-1 is deemed a pseudogene. Sequenced sample: peripheral blood. This TCR was recovered from a man aged 25-45 years with COVID-19, enrolled during active disease. The CDR3 bases are TGTGCCAGCAGCAACCACGGGACAGGGTTAGGGAAAAGGGTGAACACTGAAGCTTTCTTT. Its translation: CASSNHGTGLGKRVNTEAFF.